This T cell receptor beta chain was identified during a study of blood T cell repertoires in COVID-19 (dated by TCRdb to the early 2020s). Broadly, across the study: Collaborator samples came from the United States, Italy and Spain and covered acute and convalescent phases of COVID-19. The material from the prospective study consisted of cDNA or gDNA derived from T cells, B-cell-depleted T cells, or PBMCs. The dataset comprised deeply sampled blood TCRbeta repertoires from subjects exposed to, actively infected with, or recovered from COVID-19. The repertoires were released in a freely available public database meant as a resource for research on the immune response to SARS-CoV-2. Samples came from the ongoing ImmuneRACE study (first 160 participants) plus 1,254 subjects from 6 global collaborators. Sample metadata almost always included a de-identified subject ID, COVID-19 status, age in years and sex. Where HLA class I and class II types were available, the types were taken from metadata supplied by the sample provider, not from assay-based typing.

The immunoSEQ Assay, a bias-controlled multiplex PCR, was used to amplify TCRbeta CDR3 regions from genomic DNA. Concerning the study's data processing: The number of nucleated cells in each sample was estimated by amplification of reference gene primers within the assay. To quantify the absolute abundance of each unique TCRbeta CDR3 rearrangement, sequence reads were collapsed and filtered. For each sample, productive Simpson clonality was calculated as the square root of Simpson's diversity index across productive rearrangements. The table comes from immuneACCESS by way of TCRdb, which keeps in-frame sequences with V and J called. Part of the clones is missing from these tables; in studies checked, under half for an unresolved V gene and the rest for unknown reasons. From that table come the V and J calls and clone size; the DNA was used to work out D and trimming. The sample yields 150,000 to 200,000 clones; around 82% were counted once. Clones ranked in the top ten supply roughly 6% of the sample.

Participants in the prospective study were aged roughly 18 to 90 years, lived in 20 to 30 United States geographic areas, and enrolled through a virtual design. In the prospective study, cohorts were assigned on the basis of participant-reported clinical history obtained from a screening survey and a study questionnaire. Recovered participants in ImmuneRACE Cohort 3 were defined by two consecutive negative NP/OP PCR tests, clearance by a healthcare professional, or resolution of symptoms. Mobile phlebotomists in the prospective study collected whole blood, serum and a nasopharyngeal or oropharyngeal swab from every participant. Participants in the prospective study had the option to provide additional blood draws and questionnaires over a 2-month period. Before DNA extraction, blood samples from the prospective study were shipped at room temperature or frozen. Counted from cysteine to phenylalanine, this CDR3 has 13 amino acids. Solely the CDR3 DNA is kept, with 39 bases framed from the first base. The germline V gene supplies CDR1 SGHRS and CDR2 YFSETQ. Trimming takes 0 bases from V and 3 bases from J, and the germline ends sit 5 bases apart.

Findings and caveats that apply to the study as a whole: How much clinical and demographic metadata was included differed by source and by participant, and the metadata was provided uncurated.

This clone was counted a single time. The antigen this receptor binds is unknown. No much larger clonotype is one base removed from it; base qualities were not supplied. Material for sequencing was PBMCs or T cells enriched from blood (not recorded which). Recombination joined TRBV5-1 with TRBJ2-3; no D gene can be assigned with confidence. This receptor was obtained from a man aged 35 to 55 who had recovered from COVID-19. The CDR3 amino acid sequence is: CASSLAQTDTQYF. The DNA is as follows: TGCGCCAGCAGCTTGGCCCAAACAGATACGCAGTATTTT.